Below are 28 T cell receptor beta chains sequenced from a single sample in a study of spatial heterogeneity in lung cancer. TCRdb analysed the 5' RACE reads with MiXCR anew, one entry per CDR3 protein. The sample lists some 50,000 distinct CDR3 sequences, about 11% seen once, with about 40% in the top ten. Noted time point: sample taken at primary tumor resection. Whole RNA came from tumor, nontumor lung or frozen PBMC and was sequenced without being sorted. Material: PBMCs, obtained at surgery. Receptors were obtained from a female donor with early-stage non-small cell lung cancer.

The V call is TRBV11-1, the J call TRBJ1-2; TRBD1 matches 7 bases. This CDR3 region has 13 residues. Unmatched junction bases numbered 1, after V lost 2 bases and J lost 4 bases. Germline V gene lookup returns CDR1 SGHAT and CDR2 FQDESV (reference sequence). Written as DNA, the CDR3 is TGTGCCAGCAGCTTACCAGGGGGCTATGGCTACACCTTC. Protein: CASSLPGGYGYTF.

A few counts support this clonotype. The CDR3 DNA sequence: TGTGCCAGCAGCTTACGTCAGGGAAACACCATATATTTT. Translated, it gives CASSLRQGNTIYF. The chain carries TRBV7-2 and TRBJ1-3; the D is unclear. Per the germline V gene, CDR1 is SGHTA and CDR2 is FQGNSA. V lost 2 bases, J lost 4 bases, and 6 bases lay in between. This CDR3 has 13 amino acids.

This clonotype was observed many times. CDR3 sequence (DNA): TGTGCCAGCAGTAAAAGCCCGGGACAGGGACCAAATGAGCAGTTCTTC. This translates into CASSKSPGQGPNEQFF. The V call is TRBV6-5, the J call TRBJ2-1; TRBD1 matches at 9 bases. The germline V gene has CDR1 MNHEY and CDR2 SVGAGI. The J segment lost 7 bases and the V segment lost 5 bases, leaving 12 bases of the junction unmatched. This CDR3 region has 16 residues.

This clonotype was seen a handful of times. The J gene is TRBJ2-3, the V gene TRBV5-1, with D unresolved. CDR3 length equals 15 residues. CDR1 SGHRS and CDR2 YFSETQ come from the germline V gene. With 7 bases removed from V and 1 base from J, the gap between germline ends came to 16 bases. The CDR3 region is CASADLPLGTDTQYF. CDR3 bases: TGCGCCAGCGCCGACCTGCCCCTGGGCACAGATACGCAGTATTTT.

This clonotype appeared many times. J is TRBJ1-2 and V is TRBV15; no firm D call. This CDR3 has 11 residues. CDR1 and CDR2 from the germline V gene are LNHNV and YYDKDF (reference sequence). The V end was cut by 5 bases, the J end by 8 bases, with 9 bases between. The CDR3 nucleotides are TGTGCCACCAGCTCCGTTGCAGGCTACACCTTC. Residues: CATSSVAGYTF.

CDR3 in amino acids: CASRDFDRGFSPLHF. CDR3 coding DNA: TGTGCCAGCAGGGATTTTGACAGGGGTTTTTCACCCCTCCACTTT. The chain uses TRBV28 and TRBJ1-6; 8 bases are a match to TRBD1. CDR3 length equals 15 residues. V lost 6 bases to trimming and J lost 9 bases; unmatched junction nucleotides: 10. CDR1 is MDHEN, CDR2 SYDVKM, per germline.

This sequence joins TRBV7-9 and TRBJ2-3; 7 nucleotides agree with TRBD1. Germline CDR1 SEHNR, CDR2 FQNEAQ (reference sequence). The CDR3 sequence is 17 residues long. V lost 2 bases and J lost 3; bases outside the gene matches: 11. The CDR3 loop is CASSLPFGQERTDTQYF. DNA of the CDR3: TGTGCCAGCAGCTTACCTTTCGGACAGGAGAGAACAGATACGCAGTATTTT.

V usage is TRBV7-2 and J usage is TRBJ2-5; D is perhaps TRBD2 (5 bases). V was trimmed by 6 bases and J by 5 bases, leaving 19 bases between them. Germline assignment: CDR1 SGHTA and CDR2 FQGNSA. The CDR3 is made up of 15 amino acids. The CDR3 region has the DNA TGTGCCAGCAGACCAGACCCCCACCCGGGGGAGACCCAGTACTTC. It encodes CASRPDPHPGETQYF.

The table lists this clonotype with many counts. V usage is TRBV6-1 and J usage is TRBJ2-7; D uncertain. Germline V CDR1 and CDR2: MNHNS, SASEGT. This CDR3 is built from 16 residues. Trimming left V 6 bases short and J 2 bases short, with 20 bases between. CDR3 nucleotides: TGTGCCAGCAGAGTGAAATCCCAGGCTGAGGCCTACGAGCAGTACTTC. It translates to CASRVKSQAEAYEQYF.

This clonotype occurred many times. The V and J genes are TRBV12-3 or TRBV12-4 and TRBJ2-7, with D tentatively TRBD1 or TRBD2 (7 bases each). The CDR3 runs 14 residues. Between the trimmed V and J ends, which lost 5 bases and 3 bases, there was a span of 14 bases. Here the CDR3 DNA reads TGTGCCAGCAGTGGGGGAGGGACAGACTACGAGCAGTACTTC. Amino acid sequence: CASSGGGTDYEQYF.

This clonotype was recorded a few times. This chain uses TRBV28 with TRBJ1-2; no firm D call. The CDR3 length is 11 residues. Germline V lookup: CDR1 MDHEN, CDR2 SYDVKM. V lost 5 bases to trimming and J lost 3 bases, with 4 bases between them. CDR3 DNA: TGTGCCAGCAGTATCTACTATGGCTACACCTTC. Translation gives CASSIYYGYTF.

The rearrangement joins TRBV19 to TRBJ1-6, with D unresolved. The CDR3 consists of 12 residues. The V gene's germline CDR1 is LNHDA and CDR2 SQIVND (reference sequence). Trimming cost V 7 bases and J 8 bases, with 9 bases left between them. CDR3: CASKGYDSPLHF. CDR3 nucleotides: TGTGCCAGTAAAGGGTATGATTCACCCCTCCACTTT.

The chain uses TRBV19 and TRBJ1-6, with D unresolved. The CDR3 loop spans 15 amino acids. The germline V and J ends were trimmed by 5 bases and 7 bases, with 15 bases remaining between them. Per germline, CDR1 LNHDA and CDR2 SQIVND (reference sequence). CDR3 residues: CASSEKDYSNSPLHF. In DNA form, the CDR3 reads TGTGCCAGTAGTGAAAAGGACTACTCAAATTCACCCCTCCACTTT.

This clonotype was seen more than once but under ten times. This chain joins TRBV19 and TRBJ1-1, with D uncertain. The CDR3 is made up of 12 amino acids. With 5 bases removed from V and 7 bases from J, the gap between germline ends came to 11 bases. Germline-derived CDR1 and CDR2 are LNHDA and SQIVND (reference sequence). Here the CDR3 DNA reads TGTGCCAGTAGTCTGAGCTGGAATGAAGCTTTCTTT. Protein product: CASSLSWNEAFF.

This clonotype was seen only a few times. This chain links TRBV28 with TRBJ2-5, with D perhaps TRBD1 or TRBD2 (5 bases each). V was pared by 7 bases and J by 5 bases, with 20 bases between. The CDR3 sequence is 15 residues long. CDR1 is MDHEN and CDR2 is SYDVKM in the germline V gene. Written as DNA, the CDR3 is TGTGCCAGCACCGGGACCCGCAATCCCCGGGAGACCCAGTACTTC. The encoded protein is CASTGTRNPRETQYF.

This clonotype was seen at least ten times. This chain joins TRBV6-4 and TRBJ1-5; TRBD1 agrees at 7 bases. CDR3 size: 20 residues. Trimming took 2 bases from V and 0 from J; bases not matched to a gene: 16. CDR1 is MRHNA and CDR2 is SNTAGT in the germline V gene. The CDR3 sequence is CASSDPTDRDRHNSNQPQHF. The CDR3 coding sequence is TGTGCCAGCAGTGACCCCACCGACCGGGACAGACATAATAGCAATCAGCCCCAGCATTTT.

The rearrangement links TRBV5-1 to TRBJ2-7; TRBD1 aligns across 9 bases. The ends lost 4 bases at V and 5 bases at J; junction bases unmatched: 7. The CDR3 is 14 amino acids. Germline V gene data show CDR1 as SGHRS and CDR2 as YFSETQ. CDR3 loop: CASSAGQGVHEQYF. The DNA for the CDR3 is TGCGCCAGCAGCGCGGGACAGGGAGTCCACGAGCAGTACTTC.

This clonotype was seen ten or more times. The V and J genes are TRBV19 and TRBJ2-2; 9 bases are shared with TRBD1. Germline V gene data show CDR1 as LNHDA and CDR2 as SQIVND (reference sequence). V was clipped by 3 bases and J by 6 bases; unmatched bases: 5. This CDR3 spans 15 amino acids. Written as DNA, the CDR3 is TGTGCCAGTAGTATGGAGACAGGGGGTGCCGGGGAGCTGTTTTTT. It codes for CASSMETGGAGELFF.

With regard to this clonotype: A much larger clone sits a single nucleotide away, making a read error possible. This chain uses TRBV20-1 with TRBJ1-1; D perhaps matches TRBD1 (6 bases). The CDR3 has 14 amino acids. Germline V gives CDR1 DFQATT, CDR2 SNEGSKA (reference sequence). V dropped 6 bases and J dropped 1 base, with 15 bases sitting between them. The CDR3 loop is CSADSTGRNTEAFF. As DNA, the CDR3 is TGCAGTGCCGACTCCACAGGGAGGAACACTGAAGCTTTCTTT.

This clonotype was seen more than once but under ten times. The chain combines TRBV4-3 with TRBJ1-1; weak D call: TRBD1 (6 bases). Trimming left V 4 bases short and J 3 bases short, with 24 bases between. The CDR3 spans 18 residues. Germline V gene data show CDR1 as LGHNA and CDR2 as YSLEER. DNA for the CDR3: TGCGCCAGCAGCCCAGAACAGGGACGGGGACCAGGGGACACTGAAGCTTTCTTT. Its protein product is CASSPEQGRGPGDTEAFF.

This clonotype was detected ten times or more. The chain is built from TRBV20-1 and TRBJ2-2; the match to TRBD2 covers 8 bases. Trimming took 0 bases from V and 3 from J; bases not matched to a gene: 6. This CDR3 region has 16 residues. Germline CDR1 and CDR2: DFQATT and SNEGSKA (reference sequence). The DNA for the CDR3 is TGCAGTGCTAGAGATTCACTCGGGGGGGACACCGGGGAGCTGTTTTTT. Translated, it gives CSARDSLGGDTGELFF.

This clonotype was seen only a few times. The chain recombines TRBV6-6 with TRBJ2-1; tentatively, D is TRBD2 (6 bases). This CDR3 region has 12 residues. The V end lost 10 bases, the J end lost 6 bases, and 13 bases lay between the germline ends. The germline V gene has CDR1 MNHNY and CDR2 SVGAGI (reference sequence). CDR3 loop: CATSQGGNEQFF. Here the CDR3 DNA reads TGTGCCACCTCGCAGGGAGGCAATGAGCAGTTCTTC.

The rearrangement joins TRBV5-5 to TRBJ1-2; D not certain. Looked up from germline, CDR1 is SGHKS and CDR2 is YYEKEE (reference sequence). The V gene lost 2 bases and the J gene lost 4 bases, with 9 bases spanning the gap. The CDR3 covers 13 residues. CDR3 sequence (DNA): TGTGCCAGCAGCTTCACCAGGCTCTATGGCTACACCTTC. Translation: CASSFTRLYGYTF.

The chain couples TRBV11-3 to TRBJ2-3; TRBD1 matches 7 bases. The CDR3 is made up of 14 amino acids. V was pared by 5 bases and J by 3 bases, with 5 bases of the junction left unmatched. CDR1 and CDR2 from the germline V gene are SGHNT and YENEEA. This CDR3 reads CASSPGGSTDTQYF. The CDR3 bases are TGTGCCAGCAGCCCAGGGGGATCAACAGATACGCAGTATTTT.

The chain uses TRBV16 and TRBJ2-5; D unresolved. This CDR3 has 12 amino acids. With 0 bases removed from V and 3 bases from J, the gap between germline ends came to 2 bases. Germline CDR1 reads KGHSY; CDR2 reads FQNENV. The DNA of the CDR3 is TGTGCCAGCAGCCAATCGGAAGAGACCCAGTACTTC. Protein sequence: CASSQSEETQYF.

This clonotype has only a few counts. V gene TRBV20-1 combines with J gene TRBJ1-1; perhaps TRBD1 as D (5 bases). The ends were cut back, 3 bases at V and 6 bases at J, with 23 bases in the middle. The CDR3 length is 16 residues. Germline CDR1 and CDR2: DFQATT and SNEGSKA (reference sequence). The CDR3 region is CSARWGFREDEAEAFF. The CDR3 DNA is TGCAGTGCTAGGTGGGGGTTCAGGGAGGATGAGGCTGAAGCTTTCTTT.

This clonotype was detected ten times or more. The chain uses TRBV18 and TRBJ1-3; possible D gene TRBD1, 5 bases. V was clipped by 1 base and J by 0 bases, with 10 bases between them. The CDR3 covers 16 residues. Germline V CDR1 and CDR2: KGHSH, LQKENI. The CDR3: CASSPQGTVSGNTIYF. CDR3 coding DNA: TGTGCCAGCTCACCACAGGGGACCGTCTCTGGAAACACCATATATTTT. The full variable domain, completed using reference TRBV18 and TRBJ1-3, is NAGVMQNPRHLVRRRGQEARLRCSPMKGHSHVYWYRQLPEEGLKFMVYLQKENIIDESGMPKERFSAEFPKEGPSILRIQQVVRGDSAAYFCASSPQGTVSGNTIYFGEGSWLTVV.

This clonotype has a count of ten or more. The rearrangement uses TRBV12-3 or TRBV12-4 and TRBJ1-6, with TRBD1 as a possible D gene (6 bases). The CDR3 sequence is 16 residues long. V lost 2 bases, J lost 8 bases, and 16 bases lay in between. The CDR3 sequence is CASSLSWGQTDSPLHF. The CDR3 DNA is TGTGCCAGCAGTTTATCTTGGGGACAAACAGATTCACCCCTCCACTTT.